This T cell receptor beta chain was sequenced in a study of beta chain features in type 1 diabetes. Background on the study: Patients looked much like healthy donors when it came to age, gender and cell yields. Investigators examined roughly 99,000,000 sorted cells across all samples.

Study observations and caveats: Any HLA type influence on TCRB rearrangement was left unresolved here. Moderate yet significant TCRB CDR3 shortening was seen in Type 1 diabetes patients in all four CD4+ subsets.

Expressed TCRB transcripts were sequenced because the entire RNA isolate underwent reverse transcription. This table comes from immunoSEQ multiplex PCR, and its TCRdb copy is limited to in-frame clones, with some not included. The sample lists a few hundred thousand clones; approximately 25% were seen once. Germline CDR1 SGDLS, CDR2 YYNGEE. V gave up 0 bases and J gave up 3 bases; unmatched junction bases: 5. The CDR3 has 16 amino acids. There are a few counts of this clone. Antigen unknown. CD45RO/CCR7/CD25/CD127/CD95/CD27 sorting isolated CD4+ naive, central memory, regulatory and stem cell-like memory cells.

The TCR originated in a woman aged 25 to 39 with type 1 diabetes. Specimen: naive CD4+ T cells from blood. This chain links TRBV9 with TRBJ2-5; 10 positions agree with TRBD2. The CDR3 loop is CASSVVAGGAEETQYF. The CDR3 DNA is TGTGCCAGCAGCGTAGTAGCGGGAGGTGCTGAAGAGACCCAGTACTTC.